This entry concerns a single TCR beta chain. The CDR3 loop spans 15 amino acids. CDR1 is SGHAT, CDR2 FQNNGV, per germline. Germline trimming cut 5 bases from V and 7 bases from J; bases unmatched to any gene: 9. The data stem from a study of blood T cell repertoires in COVID-19. Repertoires were generated with immunoSEQ multiplex PCR, while TCRdb's copy carries only in-frame clones and drops some. The sample records 55,000 to 70,000 clones, 82% being singletons. The clonotype was recovered from an older woman with acute or convalescent COVID-19. The source material was peripheral blood. The gene calls are TRBV11-2 and TRBJ2-2, with 8 bases lining up with TRBD1. In DNA, the CDR3 is TGTGCCAGCAGCCACCCGGCAGGGGGCAGCGGGGAGCTGTTTTTT. Protein sequence: CASSHPAGGSGELFF.